Presented here are 10 T cell receptor beta chains from one specimen sequenced in a study of T cell changes during pregnancy in multiple sclerosis. The method was immunoSEQ multiplex PCR; TCRdb's version includes in-frame clones alone and lacks a portion of them. The sample contains under 65,000 clones, 93% of which appear only once. The starting material was CD8+ T cells from peripheral blood mononuclear cells, obtained in the second trimester of pregnancy. These receptor sequences come from a female donor with multiple sclerosis, enrolled in a pregnancy study.

On this clone: At one of its ends the junction is not consistent with the germline gene, which may arise from a read error. The V and J genes are TRBV15 and TRBJ2-2; D remains ambiguous. The CDR3 is 16 residues long. The V gene's germline CDR1 is LNHNV and CDR2 YYDKDF (reference sequence). In DNA form, the CDR3 reads TGTGCCACCAGCGGAGACTCCCCAGGTGGAACCGGGGAGCTGTTTTTT. It specifies CATSGDSPGGTGELFF. Variable domain in full (rest from reference TRBV15 and TRBJ2-2): DAMVIQNPRYQVTQFGKPVTLSCSQTLNHNVMYWYQQKSSQAPKLLFHYYDKDFNNEADTPDNFQSRRPNTSFCFLDIRSPGLGDTAMYLCATSGDSPGGTGELFFGEGSRLTVL.

The chain joins TRBV7-3 to TRBJ2-4, with a weak D call TRBD1 (7 bases). This CDR3 comprises 14 residues. CDR1 is SGHTA and CDR2 is FQGTGA in the germline V gene. Deletions cut 2 bases from V and 6 bases from J, with 11 bases between. The CDR3 sequence: CASSLGGGGNIQYF. The CDR3, as DNA: TGTGCCAGCAGCTTAGGAGGGGGCGGAAACATTCAGTACTTC.

This chain connects TRBV4-3 to TRBJ2-1, with 16 bases matching TRBD2. J was trimmed by 9 bases and V by 3 bases; bases with no gene match: 11. Germline CDR1 reads LGHNA; CDR2 reads YSLEER. This CDR3 comprises 18 residues. Here the CDR3 DNA reads TGCGCCAGCAGCCACCGATGGGGGACTAGCGGGGGGGCGAGTGAGCAGTTCTTC. It translates to CASSHRWGTSGGASEQFF.

The V call is TRBV30, the J call TRBJ1-1, with 8 bases identical to TRBD1. The CDR3 consists of 14 residues. The V segment lost 3 bases and the J segment 1 base; nucleotides outside the gene matches: 4. CDR1 is GTSNPN, CDR2 SVGIG, per germline (reference sequence). Here the CDR3 reads CAWSPGTGNTEAFF. For the CDR3, the DNA is TGTGCCTGGAGCCCGGGGACAGGGAACACTGAAGCTTTCTTT.

V and J are TRBV6-6 and TRBJ1-2; D unresolved. Germline assignment: CDR1 MNHNY and CDR2 SVGAGI (reference sequence). The CDR3 consists of 13 residues. The germline V and J ends were trimmed by 4 bases and 8 bases, with 14 bases remaining between them. This chain's CDR3 is CASSFPRGGGYTF. The DNA of the CDR3 is TGTGCCAGCAGTTTCCCGCGGGGAGGAGGCTACACCTTC.

The chain links TRBV14 to TRBJ1-2; D uncertain. The CDR3 sequence is 17 residues long. Looked up from germline, CDR1 is SGHDN and CDR2 is FVKESK. V dropped 0 bases and J dropped 2 bases, with 16 bases sitting between them. The CDR3: CASSQDLAAVRNYGYTF. The CDR3 DNA sequence: TGTGCCAGCAGCCAAGATCTCGCGGCAGTAAGAAACTATGGCTACACCTTC.

The DNA for the CDR3 is TGTGCCACCAGCAGAGATAGGGGGGGCAATGAGCAGTTCTTC. This sequence encodes CATSRDRGGNEQFF. This chain uses TRBV15 with TRBJ2-1; weak D call: TRBD2 (7 bases). The germline V and J ends were trimmed by 0 bases and 6 bases, with 9 bases remaining between them. The CDR3 is 14 amino acids. Per germline, CDR1 LNHNV and CDR2 YYDKDF (reference sequence).

The V gene is TRBV27, the J gene TRBJ1-1; D remains unclear. The CDR3 runs to 13 residues. Trimming removed 4 bases from V and 0 bases from J, with 6 bases in between. Germline CDR1 is MNHEY and CDR2 is SMNVEV (reference sequence). The CDR3 reads CASSSAVNTEAFF. CDR3 in DNA: TGTGCCAGCAGTTCCGCGGTGAACACTGAAGCTTTCTTT.

The gene calls are TRBV7-8 and TRBJ2-7; D might be TRBD1 (6 bases). Per the germline V gene, CDR1 is SGHVS and CDR2 is FQNEAQ. The V gene lost 4 bases and the J gene lost 2 bases, with 12 bases spanning the gap. CDR3 size: 14 residues. The CDR3, as DNA: TGTGCCAGCAGCTCCGGGACACCTACCTACGAGCAGTACTTC. Amino acids: CASSSGTPTYEQYF. The whole variable domain, remainder taken from reference TRBV7-8 and TRBJ2-7, is GAGVSQSPRYKVAKRGQDVALRCDPISGHVSLFWYQQALGQGPEFLTYFQNEAQLDKSGLPSDRFFAERPEGSVSTLKIQRTQQEDSAVYLCASSSGTPTYEQYFGPGTRLTVT.

Notes on this clone: Compared with germline, one end of the junction differs, possibly owing to a read error. The chain carries TRBV5-4 and TRBJ2-3; 7 bases agree with TRBD1. The CDR3 consists of 12 residues. Germline V gives CDR1 SGHNT, CDR2 YYREEE (reference sequence). This chain's CDR3 is CASSLEGQQGHF. In DNA, the CDR3 is TGTGCCAGCAGCCTAGAGGGACAGCAGGGACATTTT.